One and the same sample provided the 25 T cell receptor beta chains below, sequenced in a study of blood T cell repertoires in COVID-19. Profiled with immunoSEQ multiplex PCR; TCRdb holds only in-frame clones, not every one. This sample yields 90,000 to 150,000 clones, of which about 90% are seen a single time; 7.5% to 9% belongs to the top ten. Material for sequencing was peripheral blood. These TCRs come from a man aged 65 to 85 who had recovered from COVID-19.

This clone appeared a single time. The rearrangement uses TRBV9 and TRBJ2-2; 9 nucleotides line up with TRBD2. Germline CDR1 SGDLS, CDR2 YYNGEE. CDR3 length: 15 residues. The V and J ends lost 1 base and 3 bases, in that order; junction bases with no gene match: 1. The CDR3 here is CASSVRGGDTGELFF. CDR3 sequence (DNA): TGTGCCAGCAGCGTACGCGGGGGGGACACCGGGGAGCTGTTTTTT.

With respect to this clone: The same CDR3 can be traced to other DNA sequences in this sample. The chain links TRBV7-3 to TRBJ2-3; 10 positions agree with TRBD2. The J segment lost 6 bases and the V segment lost 4 bases, leaving 4 bases of the junction unmatched. The CDR3 has 14 amino acids. Germline-derived CDR1 and CDR2 are SGHTA and FQGTGA. CDR3 protein: CASSSLAGTDTQYF. The CDR3 DNA reads TGTGCCAGCAGCTCACTAGCGGGGACTGATACGCAGTATTTT.

V usage is TRBV4-2 and J usage is TRBJ2-2; 7 bases map to TRBD1. This CDR3 is 15 amino acids long. With V trimmed by 2 bases and J by 5 bases, 5 bases remained unmatched. In germline, CDR1 is LGHNA, CDR2 YNFKEQ. CDR3 nucleotides: TGTGCCAGCAGCCAAAGGGGGCTAAGGACCGGGGAGCTGTTTTTT. Translating gives CASSQRGLRTGELFF.

Details on this clone: One junction end disagrees with the germline gene, perhaps due to a read error. The chain uses TRBV5-1 and TRBJ2-2, with D maybe TRBD2 (6 bases). This CDR3 contains 16 residues. Germline CDR1 reads SGHRS; CDR2 reads YFSETQ. The CDR3 sequence: CASSPFSGANTGELFF. Written as DNA, the CDR3 is TGCGCCAGCAGTCCATTTTCGGGAGCGAATACCGGGGAGCTGTTTTTT.

V gene TRBV2 combines with J gene TRBJ1-2; 11 bases agree with TRBD1. CDR1 is SNHLY, CDR2 FYNNEI, per germline. This CDR3 comprises 15 residues. V lost 4 bases and J lost 8; bases outside the gene matches: 9. The CDR3 here is CASSARTGGVRGYTF. CDR3 nucleotide sequence: TGTGCCAGCAGTGCTAGGACAGGGGGCGTTCGGGGCTACACCTTC.

The chain joins TRBV5-1 to TRBJ2-1; tentatively, D is TRBD2 (5 bases). Trimming removed 4 bases at V and 5 bases at J, with 19 bases between. Germline V gene data show CDR1 as SGHRS and CDR2 as YFSETQ. This CDR3 has 16 amino acids. CDR3 protein: CASSPWGGSDNNEQFF. CDR3 in DNA: TGCGCCAGCAGCCCCTGGGGTGGGAGCGACAACAATGAGCAGTTCTTC.

The gene calls are TRBV11-3 and TRBJ1-1; D may be TRBD1 (6 bases). Per the germline V gene, CDR1 is SGHNT and CDR2 is YENEEA. The CDR3 is made up of 13 amino acids. V was cut by 5 bases and J by 4 bases, with 11 bases left in between. CDR3 coding DNA: TGTGCCAGCAGCCCGAAAGGGGGCACTGAAGCTTTCTTT. Amino acids: CASSPKGGTEAFF.

J is TRBJ2-7 and V is TRBV19; 7 bases are shared with TRBD2. V gave up 3 bases and J gave up 2 bases; unmatched junction bases: 4. The CDR3 is 14 amino acids. Germline V gives CDR1 LNHDA, CDR2 SQIVND (reference sequence). This CDR3 is CASSIALAAYEQYF. CDR3 bases: TGTGCCAGTAGTATCGCTCTAGCGGCCTACGAGCAGTACTTC.

The V call is TRBV11-2, the J call TRBJ2-7; 8 positions match TRBD1. The CDR3 consists of 13 residues. Germline CDR1 SGHAT, CDR2 FQNNGV. After removal of 5 bases from V and 5 bases from J, the junction contained 5 bases not matched to a gene. CDR3 amino acids: CASSPGQGHEQYF. The CDR3 bases are TGTGCCAGCAGCCCTGGACAGGGTCACGAGCAGTACTTC. Looking up the rest from reference TRBV11-2 and TRBJ2-7 gives the full variable domain: EAGVAQSPRYKIIEKRQSVAFWCNPISGHATLYWYQQILGQGPKLLIQFQNNGVVDDSQLPKDRFSAERLKGVDSTLKIQPAKLEDSAVYLCASSPGQGHEQYFGPGTRLTVT.

The V and J genes are TRBV7-9 and TRBJ2-3; D unclear. Trimming left V 0 bases short and J 2 bases short, with 6 bases between. The length of the CDR3 is 14 residues. Germline-derived CDR1 and CDR2 are SEHNR and FQNEAQ (reference sequence). The DNA of the CDR3 is TGTGCCAGCAGCTTAGCGCAGTACACAGATACGCAGTATTTT. Amino acid sequence: CASSLAQYTDTQYF.

The CDR3 region is CASRTSGGPGELFF. The CDR3 coding sequence is TGTGCCAGCAGGACAAGCGGGGGGCCCGGGGAGCTGTTTTTT. The chain couples TRBV9 to TRBJ2-2, with TRBD2 matching 9 bases. This CDR3 spans 14 amino acids. The V and J ends lost 5 bases and 6 bases, in that order; junction bases with no gene match: 5. CDR1 is SGDLS and CDR2 is YYNGEE in the germline V gene. Drawing the rest from reference TRBV9 and TRBJ2-2, the complete variable domain is DSGVTQTPKHLITATGQRVTLRCSPRSGDLSVYWYQQSLDQGLQFLIQYYNGEERAKGNILERFSAQQFPDLHSELNLSSLELGDSALYFCASRTSGGPGELFFGEGSRLTVL.

V usage is TRBV30 and J usage is TRBJ2-2, with D possibly matching TRBD1 (6 bases). CDR3 length: 13 residues. With 5 bases removed from V and 0 bases from J, the gap between germline ends came to 7 bases. CDR1 is GTSNPN and CDR2 is SVGIG in the germline V gene (reference sequence). The CDR3 nucleotides are TGTGCCTGGTGGACAGCGAACACCGGGGAGCTGTTTTTT. Amino acids: CAWWTANTGELFF.

The rearrangement links TRBV9 to TRBJ2-3; TRBD2 aligns across 8 bases. The CDR3 covers 15 residues. V lost 1 base to trimming and J lost 6 bases; unmatched junction nucleotides: 7. The germline V gene encodes CDR1 SGDLS and CDR2 YYNGEE. The CDR3 coding sequence is TGTGCCAGCAGCGTATCGGGACTAGACGGGGATACGCAGTATTTT. Its translation is CASSVSGLDGDTQYF.

The V gene is TRBV29-1, the J gene TRBJ2-7, with TRBD1 matching 8 bases. From germline, CDR1 is SQVTM and CDR2 ANQGSEA. The CDR3 is made up of 13 amino acids. The V segment lost 4 bases and the J segment 4 bases; nucleotides outside the gene matches: 6. Here the CDR3 DNA reads TGCAGCGTTGCTTCAGGGGGCCGGTACGAGCAGTACTTC. It yields the protein CSVASGGRYEQYF.

The chain links TRBV18 to TRBJ2-2, with TRBD2 identical over 7 bases. Germline V lookup: CDR1 KGHSH, CDR2 LQKENI. The J segment lost 1 base and the V segment lost 3 bases, leaving 11 bases of the junction unmatched. This CDR3 comprises 18 residues. The CDR3 reads CASSPKRGSTGNTGELFF. The CDR3, as DNA: TGTGCCAGCTCACCTAAGCGGGGATCTACAGGGAACACCGGGGAGCTGTTTTTT.

This rearrangement joins TRBV2 to TRBJ2-2; D is unclear. V was trimmed by 5 bases and J by 10 bases, leaving 8 bases between them. There are 11 residues in the CDR3. Per the germline V gene, CDR1 is SNHLY and CDR2 is FYNNEI. The chain's CDR3 is CASSYIEELFF. The CDR3 DNA sequence: TGTGCCAGCAGTTATATAGAGGAGCTGTTTTTT. Full variable domain (remainder filled in from reference TRBV2 and TRBJ2-2): EPEVTQTPSHQVTQMGQEVILRCVPISNHLYFYWYRQILGQKVEFLVSFYNNEISEKSEIFDDQFSVERPDGSNFTLKIRSTKLEDSAMYFCASSYIEELFFGEGSRLTVL.

This clone is a singleton in its sample. The genes are TRBV6-5 and TRBJ1-1; 8 nucleotides line up with TRBD1. Germline V gene lookup returns CDR1 MNHEY and CDR2 SVGAGI. This CDR3 contains 15 residues. J gave up 0 bases and V 5 bases, and 5 bases lay outside the gene matches. The CDR3 loop reads CASSIGQGLNTEAFF. DNA for the CDR3: TGTGCCAGCAGTATTGGACAGGGACTGAACACTGAAGCTTTCTTT.

J is TRBJ2-1 and V is TRBV3-1 (or the pseudogene TRBV3-2), with D hard to call. The germline CDR1 and CDR2 sequences are LGHDT and YNNKEL (reference sequence). The CDR3 length is 17 residues. Trimming cost V 0 bases and J 0 bases, with 12 bases left between them. DNA of the CDR3: TGTGCCAGCAGCCAAGATCATGGGCCGTTCTCCTACAATGAGCAGTTCTTC. Protein product: CASSQDHGPFSYNEQFF.

CDR3 nucleotides: TGTGCCAGCTCACCGGACAGGGGTTTGGCACGAGTGCAGTTCTTC. Amino acids: CASSPDRGLARVQFF. The chain uses TRBV18 and TRBJ2-1; 9 nucleotides match TRBD1. V was clipped by 3 bases and J by 12 bases; unmatched bases: 12. Germline V gene sequence: CDR1 KGHSH, CDR2 LQKENI. This CDR3 region has 15 residues.

The genes are TRBV5-1 and TRBJ2-3; TRBD2 aligns across 8 bases. Germline loops: CDR1 SGHRS, CDR2 YFSETQ. The CDR3 runs 16 residues. V dropped 0 bases and J dropped 3; count of bases not matched to a gene: 6. The CDR3 here is CASSLAGAGETDTQYF. CDR3 nucleotide sequence: TGCGCCAGCAGCTTGGCAGGAGCGGGAGAAACAGATACGCAGTATTTT.

This CDR3 is CASSPRLGAGGGETQYF. The DNA of the CDR3 is TGTGCCAGCAGCCCGCGTCTGGGAGCGGGGGGCGGAGAGACCCAGTACTTC. J is TRBJ2-5 and V is TRBV7-9; 9 nucleotides agree with TRBD2. V was pared by 5 bases and J by 4 bases, with 14 bases of the junction left unmatched. Per the germline V gene, CDR1 is SEHNR and CDR2 is FQNEAQ (reference sequence). The CDR3 covers 17 residues.

V gene TRBV5-1 combines with J gene TRBJ1-1, with TRBD1 matching over 8 bases. The germline gives CDR1 SGHRS, CDR2 YFSETQ. This CDR3 comprises 15 residues. V gave up 4 bases and J gave up 4 bases; unmatched junction bases: 9. CDR3 coding DNA: TGCGCCAGCAGCCTGCGGACAGGGACGGGCACTGAAGCTTTCTTT. Translation: CASSLRTGTGTEAFF.

The V and J genes are TRBV10-3 and TRBJ2-3; 11 positions agree with TRBD1. This CDR3 has 14 residues. The germline V gene has CDR1 ENHRY and CDR2 SYGVKD. V lost 10 bases, J lost 3 bases, and 6 bases stayed unmatched. The CDR3 region is CATRGQGGTDTQYF. The CDR3 coding sequence is TGTGCCACCCGGGGACAGGGGGGGACAGATACGCAGTATTTT.

The chain links TRBV12-3 or TRBV12-4 to TRBJ2-3; D uncertain. The CDR3 runs to 13 residues. Trimming cost V 6 bases and J 0 bases, with 7 bases left between them. In DNA form, the CDR3 reads TGTGCCAGCAGGAAGACAAGCACAGATACGCAGTATTTT. This encodes CASRKTSTDTQYF.

The CDR3 DNA is TGTGCCAGCTCACCTGGACAGGGTGGTGGAAACACCATATATTTT. Translation: CASSPGQGGGNTIYF. The rearrangement joins TRBV18 to TRBJ1-3; 8 nucleotides match TRBD1. The CDR3 sequence is 15 residues long. Germline lookup yields CDR1 KGHSH and CDR2 LQKENI. V shed 3 bases and J 3 bases; nucleotides not matched to a gene: 4.